This T cell receptor (beta chain) derives from a study of prognosis after radiotherapy for stage I lung cancer. Whole-study findings and limits: Patients who developed distant metastases had lower Shannon entropy after stereotactic body radiation therapy. Unique TCR clone counts dropped after stereotactic body radiation therapy, from a median of around 9,500 to 6,500.

Notes on this clonotype: Its antigen is not known.

By two-round multiplex PCR, the TCR beta CDR3 was amplified from genomic DNA. First-round PCR used primers specific to each TRBV and TRBJ gene. TCRdb re-analysed the multiplex PCR reads in MiXCR, keeping a single row per CDR3 protein. Among some 34,000 distinct CDR3 sequences listed, approximately 35% were seen once. None of the patients had undergone chemotherapy or radiotherapy beforehand or had any other malignancy, and each showed node-negative status on CT and PET/CT. This CDR3 has 14 amino acids. Trimming stripped 4 bases from V and 2 bases from J, with 12 bases between. Germline CDR1 reads SGDLS; CDR2 reads YYNGEE.

This clonotype originated in a donor over 45 with non-small cell lung cancer. Sequenced material: PBMCs, taken before or after stereotactic body radiation therapy (not recorded which). The chain links TRBV9 to TRBJ2-5; D perhaps matches TRBD2 (6 bases). CDR3 bases: TGTGCCAGCAGCCCCGGGAGTAGTCAAGAGACCCAGTACTTC. This translates into CASSPGSSQETQYF. The full variable domain, completed using reference TRBV9 and TRBJ2-5, is DSGVTQTPKHLITATGQRVTLRCSPRSGDLSVYWYQQSLDQGLQFLIQYYNGEERAKGNILERFSAQQFPDLHSELNLSSLELGDSALYFCASSPGSSQETQYFGPGTRLLVL.